What follows is one T cell receptor (beta chain) and its context. Its target is not known. One junction end does not reproduce the germline sequence, and a read error may be involved. This specimen belongs to a study of T cell repertoires in cytomegalovirus infection. About the study: Both a matching HLA type and CMV infection were indicated by public TCR beta signatures.

Study-level results: Predominance within the ex vivo response was attributable to HLA-C-restricted CMV-specific TCR beta clonotypes.

TCRdb re-derived calls from the reads in MiXCR, one entry per CDR3 protein. The data contain about 250,000 distinct CDR3 sequences, 12% of them singletons. Sequences were obtained from PBMCs. The source is a human donor in good health (CMV status not recorded). Some clones in this sample may be carry-over from other donors' samples.

The DNA of the CDR3 is TGTGCCATCAGCTTAGTAAGGGCCGCCTACGAGCAGTACTTC. Translating it yields CAISLVRAAYEQYF. The rearrangement links TRBV7-8 to TRBJ2-7; D not certain. Germline CDR1 SGHVS, CDR2 FQNEAQ. This CDR3 region has 14 residues.